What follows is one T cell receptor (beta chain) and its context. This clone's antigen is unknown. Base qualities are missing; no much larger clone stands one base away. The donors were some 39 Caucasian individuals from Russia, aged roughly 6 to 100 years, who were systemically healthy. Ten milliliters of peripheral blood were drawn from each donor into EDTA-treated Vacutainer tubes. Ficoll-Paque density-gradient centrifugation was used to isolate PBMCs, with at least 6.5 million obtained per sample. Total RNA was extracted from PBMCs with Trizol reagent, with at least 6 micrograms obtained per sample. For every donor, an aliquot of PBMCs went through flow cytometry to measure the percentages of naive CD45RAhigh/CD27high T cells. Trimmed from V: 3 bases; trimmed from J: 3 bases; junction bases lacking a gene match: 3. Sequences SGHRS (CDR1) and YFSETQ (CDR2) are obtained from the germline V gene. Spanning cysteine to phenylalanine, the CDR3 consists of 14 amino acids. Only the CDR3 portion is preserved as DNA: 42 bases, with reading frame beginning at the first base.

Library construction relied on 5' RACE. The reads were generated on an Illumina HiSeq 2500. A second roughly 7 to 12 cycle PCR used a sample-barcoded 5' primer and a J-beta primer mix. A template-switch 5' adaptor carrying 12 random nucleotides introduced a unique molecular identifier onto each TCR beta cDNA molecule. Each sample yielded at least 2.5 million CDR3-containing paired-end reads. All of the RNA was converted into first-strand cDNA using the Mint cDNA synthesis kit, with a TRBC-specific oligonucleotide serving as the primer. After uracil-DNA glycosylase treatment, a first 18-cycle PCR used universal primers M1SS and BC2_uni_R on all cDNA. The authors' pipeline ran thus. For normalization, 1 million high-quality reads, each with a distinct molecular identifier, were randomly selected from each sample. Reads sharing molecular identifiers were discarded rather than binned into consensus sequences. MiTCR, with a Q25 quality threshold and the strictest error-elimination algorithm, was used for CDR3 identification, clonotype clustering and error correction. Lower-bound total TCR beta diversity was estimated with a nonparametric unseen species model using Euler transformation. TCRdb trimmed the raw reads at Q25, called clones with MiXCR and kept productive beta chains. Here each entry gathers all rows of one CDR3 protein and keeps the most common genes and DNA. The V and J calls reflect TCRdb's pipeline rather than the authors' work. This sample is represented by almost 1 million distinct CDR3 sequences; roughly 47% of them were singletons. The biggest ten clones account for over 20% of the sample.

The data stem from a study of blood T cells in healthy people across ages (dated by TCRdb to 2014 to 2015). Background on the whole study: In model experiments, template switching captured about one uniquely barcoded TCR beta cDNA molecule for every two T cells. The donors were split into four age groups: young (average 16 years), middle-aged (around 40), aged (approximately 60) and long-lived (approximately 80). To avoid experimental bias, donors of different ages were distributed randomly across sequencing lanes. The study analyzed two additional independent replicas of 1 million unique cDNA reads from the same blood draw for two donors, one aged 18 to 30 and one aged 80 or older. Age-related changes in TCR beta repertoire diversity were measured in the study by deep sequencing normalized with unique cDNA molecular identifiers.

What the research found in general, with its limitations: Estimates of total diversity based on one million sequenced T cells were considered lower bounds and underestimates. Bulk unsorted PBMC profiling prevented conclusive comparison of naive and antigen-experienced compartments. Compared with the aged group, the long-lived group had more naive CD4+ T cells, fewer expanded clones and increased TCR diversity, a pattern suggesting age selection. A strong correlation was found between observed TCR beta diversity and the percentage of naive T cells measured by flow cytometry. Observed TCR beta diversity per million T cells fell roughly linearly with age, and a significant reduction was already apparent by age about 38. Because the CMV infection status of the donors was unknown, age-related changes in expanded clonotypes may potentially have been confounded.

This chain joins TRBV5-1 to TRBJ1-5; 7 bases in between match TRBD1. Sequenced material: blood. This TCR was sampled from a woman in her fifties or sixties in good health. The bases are TGCGCCAGCAGCTCAGGGGGGCTCAATCAGCCCCAGCATTTT. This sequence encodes CASSSGGLNQPQHF.